This paragraph reports one T cell receptor (beta chain). It has no known antigen specificity. No base qualities exist here, and no much larger clone lies one base off it. The donors were healthy, HIV-negative adults who had no recently reported acute infections or vaccinations. All donors were Caucasian adults living in Nashville, Tennessee, USA. Magnetic negative selection was used to enrich CD4+ T cells, after which naive cells were positively selected on CD45RA and the negative fraction became the memory subset. Blood was obtained by leukapheresis, after which PBMCs were separated by Ficoll-Histopaque density gradient centrifugation and cryopreserved in liquid nitrogen vapor phase. Purity and quantity of every magnetically sorted T cell population were checked by analytical flow cytometry. Genomic DNA was isolated from each sorted fraction and quantified by UV absorbance on a Nanodrop 2000c. This sample was taken from a study of shared clonotypes between healthy human individuals (dated by TCRdb to between 2020 and 2021). Turning to the overall study: The cohort comprised a couple of women and three men aged 18 to 49 years. For each donor, CD4 naive and CD4 memory were each run on three plates, CD8 naive on two plates, and CD8 memory on one plate. The study deeply sequenced blood TCR repertoires of about 5 healthy adults to estimate repertoire size and the extent of clonotype sharing between individuals. To increase sequencing depth and limit assay-specific biases, TCR repertoire library preparation and sequencing were carried out by different laboratories using diverse techniques. Each donor's leukapheresis produced roughly between roughly 0.85 and 10 billion PBMCs.

Findings and caveats that apply to the study as a whole: Pairwise subsampling indicated that sequencing depth was expected to affect the degree of clonotype sharing among donors. Sampling was restricted to blood, and TCR repertoires in tissues likely differ from the TCR repertoires found in blood. Estimated clonotype richness was generally larger for naive than for memory subsets. Compared with non-shared clonotypes, clonotypes shared by all four sorted-subset donors had higher generation probabilities. Incomplete sequencing was indicated by rarefaction of sorted-subset datasets, despite the large sequencing depth. The genetic and exposure-history diversity represented was limited by the small number of donors. Sharing across a few donors was observed for around 4.8% of naive CD4, less than 4% of naive CD8, over 2% of memory CD4, and approximately 0.41% of memory CD8 clonotypes.

The CDR3 holds 15 amino acids from the cysteine to the phenylalanine. CDR3 DNA only is kept here, 45 bases in frame from base 1. Trimming leaves V shorter by 2 bases and J shorter by 4 bases, with the junction holding 5 bases beyond the gene matches. CDR1 KGHSH and CDR2 LQKENI were looked up in the germline V gene. TCR CDR3 regions were amplified from genomic DNA by multiplex PCR using the deep immunoSEQ assay. Genomic DNA extracted from each cell subset was distributed evenly over all wells of several immunoSEQ 96-well plates, and each plate served as one replicate. For sorted subsets, about 200 ng genomic DNA, equal to 30,000 or so T cell genomes, was loaded into each replicate PCR. The purified libraries were quantified using a Qubit 3.0 fluorometer, sized with a Bioanalyzer 2100, and then quantified again using the KAPA Library Quantification kit. Every immunoSEQ 96-well plate was sequenced on a separate single-read 150-cycle Illumina NextSeq 550 flow cell. On the authors' methods: The immunoSEQ output contained only junctional sequences without quality scores, so filtering could not match that applied to full-length reads. To assign V/J genes and CDR3, sequences were annotated using PyIR, a Python wrapper for IgBLAST v1.9, with IMGT germline references. Any read was removed if the V/J assignment was weak (E-value above 1e-6), the CDR3 was missing, or the read contained stop codons, out-of-frame junctions, or ambiguous translated residues. A V3J clonotype was defined by an identical inferred V gene, J gene, and CDR3 amino acid sequence. To compute the percentage overlap between repertoires, the number of shared unique clonotypes was divided by the size of the smaller repertoire. Richness of each repertoire was evaluated using RTK rarefaction, the Chao1 estimator, and Recon v2.1 estimates of unobserved clonotypes. Generation probabilities for all TCRbeta clonotypes obtained by the gDNA method from a handful of donors were computed using OLGA. TCRdb retrieved this table from immuneACCESS and kept in-frame rearrangements only. Not all clones are present; in checked studies, unresolved V genes account for under half, and no reason is known for the remainder. V and J calls plus clone size are reproduced from that table; the DNA served to infer D and trimming. This sample has 650,000 to 750,000 clones in its table, and less than 80% of those were observed once. The ten top clones hold 1.8% of the sample.

This TCR came from a woman in her 30s in good health. The sample taken for sequencing was memory CD4+ T cells sorted from blood. The intended sense of this specimen's cell subset or site label: CD45RA-negative fraction. The chain is made from TRBV18 and TRBJ2-5; TRBD1 lines up with 9 middle nucleotides. The CDR3 protein sequence reads: CASSPGTGRPETQYF. The DNA sequence is given as TGTGCCAGCTCACCAGGGACAGGGAGGCCAGAGACCCAGTACTTC.